These 24 T cell receptor beta chains share one sample of origin, sequenced in a study of cytomegalovirus exposure and HLA in healthy donors (TCRdb year 2017). Library generation was performed with the immunoSEQ multiplex PCR assay. For the multiplex PCR, a mixture combining 60 forward primers for TCR Vbeta segments and 13 reverse primers for TCR Jbeta segments was used. The table comes from immuneACCESS by way of TCRdb, which keeps in-frame sequences with V and J called. Part of the clones is missing from these tables; in studies checked, under half for an unresolved V gene and the rest for unknown reasons. The sample profile shows around 90,000 clones; 81% of them were found once. Around 10% of the sample is held by the ten biggest clonotypes. The specimen sequenced was PBMCs. These receptors were collected from a human donor in good health.

CDR3 in amino acids: CASSRETGLAKNIQYF. The CDR3 DNA follows: TGCGCCAGCAGCAGGGAGACAGGCTTAGCCAAAAACATTCAGTACTTC. The chain employs TRBV5-1 and TRBJ2-4, with D perhaps TRBD1 (6 bases). The CDR3 is 16 residues long. Germline V CDR1 and CDR2: SGHRS, YFSETQ. With 4 bases removed from V and 0 bases from J, the gap between germline ends came to 14 bases. Looking up the rest from reference TRBV5-1 and TRBJ2-4 gives the full variable domain: KAGVTQTPRYLIKTRGQQVTLSCSPISGHRSVSWYQQTPGQGLQFLFEYFSETQRNKGNFPGRFSGRQFSNSRSEMNVSTLELGDSALYLCASSRETGLAKNIQYFGAGTRLSVL.

V and J are TRBV5-4 and TRBJ2-7; 10 nucleotides line up with TRBD1. Germline assignment: CDR1 SGHNT and CDR2 YYREEE (reference sequence). The V gene end was trimmed by 5 bases and the J gene end by 2 bases; junction bases not matched to a gene: 7. The CDR3 contains 15 residues. CDR3 nucleotide sequence: TGTGCCAGCAGTTTGCCGGGACAGGGGACCTACGAGCAGTACTTC. Translating gives CASSLPGQGTYEQYF.

This chain connects TRBV6-1 to TRBJ2-3, with D uncertain. The CDR3 totals 16 residues. The germline V gene has CDR1 MNHNS and CDR2 SASEGT. V was pared by 3 bases and J by 2 bases, with 15 bases between. The CDR3 is CASSDYAKKDTDTQYF. CDR3 in DNA: TGTGCCAGCAGTGATTACGCTAAGAAAGACACAGATACGCAGTATTTT.

The rearrangement joins TRBV5-1 to TRBJ2-7; possible D gene TRBD1, 6 bases. CDR1 is SGHRS and CDR2 is YFSETQ in the germline V gene. Trimming took off 6 bases at V and 0 bases at J, with 13 bases between the two ends. This CDR3 spans 14 amino acids. The CDR3 sequence: CASMDSLSSYEQYF. Here the CDR3 DNA reads TGCGCCAGCATGGACAGCCTGAGCTCCTACGAGCAGTACTTC.

V usage is TRBV19 and J usage is TRBJ2-5; 9 nucleotides match TRBD1. The CDR3 runs 15 residues. Losses at the gene ends were 5 bases for V and 4 bases for J; bases not matched to a gene: 8. Germline CDR1 reads LNHDA; CDR2 reads SQIVND (reference sequence). The CDR3 DNA is TGTGCCAGTAGTCCCGGGACAGGGATTCCAGAGACCCAGTACTTC. It specifies CASSPGTGIPETQYF. Full variable domain (remainder filled in from reference TRBV19 and TRBJ2-5): DGGITQSPKYLFRKEGQNVTLSCEQNLNHDAMYWYRQDPGQGLRLIYYSQIVNDFQKGDIAEGYSVSREKKESFPLTVTSAQKNPTAFYLCASSPGTGIPETQYFGPGTRLLVL.

In nucleotides, the CDR3 is TGTGCCAGCATGATCGGGACTAGCTGGGGTCACGAGCAGTACTTC. Its translation is CASMIGTSWGHEQYF. The genes are TRBV6-1 and TRBJ2-7, with 9 bases that match TRBD2. Per the germline V gene, CDR1 is MNHNS and CDR2 is SASEGT. The CDR3 is 15 amino acids. The junction had 12 bases not matched to a gene; V was cut back by 7 bases and J by 5 bases.

The rearrangement links TRBV25-1 to TRBJ1-1, with 7 bases matching TRBD1. Germline loops: CDR1 MGHDK, CDR2 SYGVNS. Losses at the gene ends were 4 bases for V and 3 bases for J; bases not matched to a gene: 8. The CDR3 runs 15 residues. The CDR3 DNA follows: TGTGCCAGCAGTGGGGGACCGACAGGGTACACTGAAGCTTTCTTT. As protein: CASSGGPTGYTEAFF.

This chain connects TRBV9 to TRBJ2-5; D gene ambiguous. This CDR3 has 12 amino acids. CDR1 and CDR2 from the germline V gene are SGDLS and YYNGEE. V was shortened by 4 bases and J by 1 base, with 5 bases between the two germline ends. The CDR3 is CASSPSQETQYF. The CDR3 region has the DNA TGTGCCAGCAGCCCCTCCCAAGAGACCCAGTACTTC.

The rearrangement joins TRBV27 to TRBJ1-4; D remains ambiguous. Trimming left V 4 bases short and J 11 bases short, with 11 bases between. The CDR3 contains 12 residues. Germline V lookup: CDR1 MNHEY, CDR2 SMNVEV (reference sequence). The CDR3 sequence: CASSSRLGKLFF. CDR3 in DNA: TGTGCCAGCAGTTCAAGACTCGGTAAACTGTTTTTT.

The V call is TRBV28, the J call TRBJ2-5; possibly TRBD2 for D (6 bases). The CDR3 loop spans 14 amino acids. Germline V gene sequence: CDR1 MDHEN, CDR2 SYDVKM. Trimming stripped 3 bases from V and 5 bases from J, with 13 bases between. CDR3 loop: CASSFRQTRETQYF. CDR3 nucleotide sequence: TGTGCCAGCAGTTTTAGGCAGACTAGGGAGACCCAGTACTTC.

The rearrangement joins TRBV7-6 to TRBJ2-5; weak D call: TRBD2 (6 bases). Trimming took 5 bases from V and 9 from J, leaving 22 bases between them. Germline V gene data show CDR1 as SGHVS and CDR2 as FNYEAQ. This CDR3 spans 15 amino acids. DNA for the CDR3: TGTGCCAGCAGCCCGAACCGGGAGCGGGCGTGGGCCCAGTACTTC. It specifies CASSPNRERAWAQYF.

The chain links TRBV7-2 to TRBJ2-4; tentatively, D is TRBD1 (6 bases). This CDR3 contains 14 residues. The V gene's germline CDR1 is SGHTA and CDR2 FQGNSA. With 5 bases removed from V and 6 bases from J, the gap between germline ends came to 14 bases. CDR3 sequence (DNA): TGTGCCAGCAGCCTAGGGGCAGGGGCAAACATTCAGTACTTC. Its protein product is CASSLGAGANIQYF.

This clone has a handful of counts. The chain joins TRBV5-5 to TRBJ2-1; 13 nucleotides line up with TRBD2. Germline V gene data show CDR1 as SGHKS and CDR2 as YYEKEE (reference sequence). The CDR3 has 16 amino acids. V lost 0 bases to trimming and J lost 8 bases; unmatched junction nucleotides: 5. Here the CDR3 DNA reads TGTGCCAGCAGCTTGGTCAGGACTAGCGGGAGTGATGAGCAGTTCTTC. Translation: CASSLVRTSGSDEQFF.

This clone appeared a single time. The V and J genes are TRBV9 and TRBJ2-7; a possible D gene is TRBD2 (5 bases). The CDR3 spans 16 residues. Germline loops: CDR1 SGDLS, CDR2 YYNGEE. Trimming removed 0 bases from V and 10 bases from J, with 23 bases in between. The CDR3 sequence is CASSVEVTRRLREQYF. CDR3 in DNA: TGTGCCAGCAGCGTAGAAGTGACTCGACGACTACGGGAACAGTACTTC.

The chain uses TRBV27 and TRBJ1-2; 11 bases are a match to TRBD1. Per the germline V gene, CDR1 is MNHEY and CDR2 is SMNVEV (reference sequence). The CDR3 contains 14 residues. V gave up 5 bases and J gave up 5 bases; unmatched junction bases: 4. The CDR3 spells CASSRRDRGYGYTF. Written as DNA, the CDR3 is TGTGCCAGCAGTCGGCGGGACAGGGGGTATGGCTACACCTTC.

This chain links TRBV19 with TRBJ1-2; possibly TRBD1 for D (6 bases). Per germline, CDR1 LNHDA and CDR2 SQIVND (reference sequence). With 7 bases removed from V and 0 bases from J, the gap between germline ends came to 15 bases. The CDR3 loop spans 15 amino acids. CDR3 amino acids: CASTLRGTSNYGYTF. CDR3 in DNA: TGTGCCAGTACCCTAAGGGGGACATCTAACTATGGCTACACCTTC.

The chain links TRBV7-2 to TRBJ2-5, with 8 bases lining up with TRBD2. The CDR3 is 17 amino acids. CDR1 and CDR2 (germline): SGHTA, FQGNSA. J lost 3 bases, V lost 2 bases, and 11 bases had no gene match. The CDR3 is CASSLTPGLGGKETQYF. CDR3 coding DNA: TGTGCCAGCAGCTTAACTCCGGGACTAGGAGGGAAAGAGACCCAGTACTTC.

The J gene is TRBJ1-1, the V gene TRBV9; tentatively, D is TRBD1 (5 bases). Looked up from germline, CDR1 is SGDLS and CDR2 is YYNGEE. Trimming pared 8 bases from V and 5 bases from J, leaving 13 bases between. This CDR3 has 12 residues. The CDR3 reads CASGQSGTEAFF. The CDR3 DNA is TGTGCCAGTGGACAATCAGGGACTGAAGCTTTCTTT. Combining the CDR3 with reference TRBV9 and TRBJ1-1 gives the whole variable domain DSGVTQTPKHLITATGQRVTLRCSPRSGDLSVYWYQQSLDQGLQFLIQYYNGEERAKGNILERFSAQQFPDLHSELNLSSLELGDSALYFCASGQSGTEAFFGQGTRLTVV.

The chain carries TRBV27 and TRBJ1-6; no clear D. Deletions cut 5 bases from V and 5 bases from J, with 10 bases between. The CDR3 is 14 amino acids. Germline V CDR1 and CDR2: MNHEY, SMNVEV (reference sequence). CDR3 nucleotides: TGTGCCAGCAGTCCTCAAGCTGATAATTCACCCCTCCACTTT. Translation: CASSPQADNSPLHF.

V and J are TRBV6-5 and TRBJ2-7; TRBD2 agrees at 10 bases. The germline V gene encodes CDR1 MNHEY and CDR2 SVGAGI. J was trimmed by 6 bases and V by 5 bases; bases with no gene match: 4. This CDR3 contains 13 residues. CDR3 DNA: TGTGCCAGCAGTCTAGCGGGAGCCTCCGAGCAGTACTTC. It codes for CASSLAGASEQYF.

This clone came up once. The chain combines TRBV5-6 with TRBJ1-1, with D possibly being TRBD1 (6 bases). CDR3 length equals 16 residues. Germline CDR1 SGHDT, CDR2 YYEEEE. Trimming left V 4 bases short and J 1 base short, with 17 bases between. CDR3 residues: CASSQSIRGTNTEAFF. The DNA for the CDR3 is TGTGCCAGCAGCCAATCCATCAGGGGAACGAACACTGAAGCTTTCTTT.

The rearrangement joins TRBV19 to TRBJ2-7; D may be TRBD2 (6 bases). Between the trimmed V and J ends, which lost 7 bases and 2 bases, there was a span of 12 bases. The CDR3 has 13 residues. The germline V gene encodes CDR1 LNHDA and CDR2 SQIVND (reference sequence). The chain's CDR3 is CASKGSGTYEQYF. Here the CDR3 DNA reads TGTGCCAGTAAGGGTAGCGGAACCTACGAGCAGTACTTC.

Regarding this clone: Other DNA sequences of this sample code for an identical CDR3. The chain is built from TRBV29-1 and TRBJ1-2; no clear D. Germline CDR1 reads SQVTM; CDR2 reads ANQGSEA. V was trimmed by 4 bases and J by 8 bases, leaving 14 bases between them. The CDR3 runs 12 residues. CDR3 loop: CSVVKGAGGYTF. For the CDR3, the DNA is TGCAGCGTTGTGAAGGGAGCTGGGGGCTACACCTTC.

This rearrangement joins TRBV4-1 to TRBJ1-2; 8 positions match TRBD1. The V and J ends lost 3 bases and 8 bases, in that order; junction bases with no gene match: 8. The CDR3 has 14 amino acids. Germline assignment: CDR1 MGHRA and CDR2 YSYEKL. The CDR3 region is CASSQATSGGGYTF. In DNA, the CDR3 is TGCGCCAGCAGCCAGGCTACTTCAGGGGGCGGCTACACCTTC.